This T cell receptor beta chain was captured in a study of blood T cell repertoires in COVID-19. The CDR3 has 12 residues. Germline V gene lookup returns CDR1 MNHEY and CDR2 SMNVEV (reference sequence). Between the trimmed V and J ends, which lost 3 bases and 4 bases, there was a span of 6 bases. Clones were sequenced by immunoSEQ multiplex PCR, and TCRdb holds only the in-frame ones, with some missing. The sample has about 33,000 clones, about 90% seen once. This clonotype was sampled from a human donor in a cohort sampled during active COVID-19. The sample was peripheral blood. The chain combines TRBV27 with TRBJ1-2; tentative D call: TRBD1 (5 bases). CDR3 in amino acids: CASSFQGYGYTF. As DNA, the CDR3 is TGTGCCAGCAGTTTCCAGGGCTATGGCTACACCTTC.